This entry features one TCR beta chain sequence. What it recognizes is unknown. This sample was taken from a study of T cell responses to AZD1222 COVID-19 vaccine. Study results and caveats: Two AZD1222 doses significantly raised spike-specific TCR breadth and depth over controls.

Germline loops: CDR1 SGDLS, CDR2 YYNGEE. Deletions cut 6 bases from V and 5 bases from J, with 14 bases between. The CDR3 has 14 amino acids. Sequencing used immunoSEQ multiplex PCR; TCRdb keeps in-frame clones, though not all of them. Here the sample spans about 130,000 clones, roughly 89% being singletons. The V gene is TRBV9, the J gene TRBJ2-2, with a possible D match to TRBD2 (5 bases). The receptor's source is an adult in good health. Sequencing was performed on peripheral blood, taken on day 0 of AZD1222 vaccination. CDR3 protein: CASKPGSGTGELFF. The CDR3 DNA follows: TGTGCCAGCAAACCTGGCTCGGGAACCGGGGAGCTGTTTTTT.